The 18 T cell receptor beta chains listed next were all sequenced from one sample in a study of identical twins (dated by TCRdb to about 2016). Library preparation used 5' RACE. Sequencing took place on an Illumina HiSeq 2000. TCRdb cleaned the public reads at Q25 with fastp, built clones with MiXCR and kept in-frame beta chains. Identical CDR3 proteins give one entry, which carries the most common genes and DNA. Across this sample there are about 720,000 distinct CDR3 sequences, with 8% to 9% seen only once. The leading ten clones occupy 0.98% of the sample. These records were also assigned to another study, of yellow fever vaccine responses in identical twins.

Input material: PBMCs. The receptor set was obtained from a woman under 30 in good health.

This clonotype has a count of ten or more. The rearrangement links TRBV12-3 or TRBV12-4 to TRBJ1-4; D gene ambiguous. The V gene lost 7 bases and the J gene lost 3 bases, with 15 bases spanning the gap. The CDR3 extends over 15 amino acids. The CDR3 DNA follows: TGTGCCAGCACCCGCCCGGGGTTGGCTAATGAAAAACTGTTTTTT. Protein: CASTRPGLANEKLFF.

This clonotype occurred a few times. The chain couples TRBV19 to TRBJ2-7; no reliable D call. The CDR3 is 15 residues long. Germline values: CDR1 LNHDA, CDR2 SQIVND (reference sequence). The germline V and J ends were trimmed by 3 bases and 2 bases, with 14 bases remaining between them. For the CDR3, the DNA is TGTGCCAGTAGTATCGCAACTTCAAGCCCCTACGAGCAGTACTTC. Protein: CASSIATSSPYEQYF.

V usage is TRBV27 and J usage is TRBJ2-1; the match to TRBD2 covers 12 bases. Germline CDR1 reads MNHEY; CDR2 reads SMNVEV (reference sequence). Trimming took 5 bases from V and 5 from J; bases not matched to a gene: 13. The CDR3 contains 18 residues. CDR3 coding DNA: TGTGCCAGCAGTCCTCCCCCCCGACTAGCGGGAGTGAACAATGAGCAGTTCTTC. This encodes CASSPPPRLAGVNNEQFF.

This clonotype was counted at least ten times. The chain combines TRBV12-3 or TRBV12-4 with TRBJ1-1; D gene ambiguous. The ends were cut back, 6 bases at V and 1 base at J, with 6 bases in the middle. There are 12 residues in the CDR3. The chain's CDR3 is CASRVGNTEAFF. DNA for the CDR3: TGTGCCAGCAGGGTCGGGAACACTGAAGCTTTCTTT.

This clonotype was seen only a few times. V gene TRBV11-2 combines with J gene TRBJ2-5; TRBD2 matches 10 bases. There are 18 residues in the CDR3. Losses at the gene ends were 0 bases for V and 1 base for J; bases not matched to a gene: 8. CDR1 is SGHAT and CDR2 is FQNNGV in the germline V gene. The CDR3 DNA follows: TGTGCCAGCAGCTTAGAAGGGGCTAGCGGGGGCCTCCAAGAGACCCAGTACTTC. It is translated as CASSLEGASGGLQETQYF.

The genes are TRBV6-5 and TRBJ1-5, with D uncertain. CDR3 length equals 12 residues. Germline CDR1 MNHEY, CDR2 SVGAGI. The V end lost 6 bases, the J end lost 5 bases, and 8 bases lay between the germline ends. The CDR3 DNA is TGTGCCAGCAGACATAGAGATCAGCCCCAGCATTTT. Its protein product is CASRHRDQPQHF.

In its sample, this clonotype was seen many times. The chain joins TRBV4-1 to TRBJ2-3; unclear D gene. V dropped 6 bases and J dropped 10 bases, with 14 bases sitting between them. The CDR3 is made up of 12 amino acids. Germline CDR1 and CDR2: MGHRA and YSYEKL. CDR3 DNA: TGCGCCAGCAGACGAGTCAGGAGAGCGCAGTATTTT. It yields the protein CASRRVRRAQYF.

Ten or more counts support this clonotype. The chain carries TRBV6-2 or TRBV6-3 and TRBJ2-1; D is perhaps TRBD1 (6 bases). The CDR3 has 14 residues. Germline CDR1 reads MNHEY; CDR2 reads SVGEGT. V lost 4 bases to trimming and J lost 2 bases, with 9 bases between them. The CDR3 reads CASSSYRAYNEQFF. The CDR3 region has the DNA TGTGCCAGCAGTTCTTACAGGGCCTACAATGAGCAGTTCTTC.

In nucleotides, the CDR3 is TGTGCCAGCAGCCAAGAGAGGGCGGGCGAGCAGTACTTC. Protein: CASSQERAGEQYF. The rearrangement joins TRBV14 to TRBJ2-7, with D possibly TRBD2 on 5 matching bases. This CDR3 is 13 amino acids long. Trimming took 0 bases from V and 6 from J, leaving 9 bases between them. The germline V gene has CDR1 SGHDN and CDR2 FVKESK.

The rearrangement joins TRBV6-1 to TRBJ2-7; D may correspond to TRBD1 or TRBD2 (7 bases each). The CDR3 is 14 amino acids. Trimming removed 9 bases at V and 6 bases at J, with 21 bases between. Germline V gives CDR1 MNHNS, CDR2 SASEGT. The CDR3 DNA reads as TGTGCCAGATATCGGGGAGGGGGCCCCTCCGAGCAGTACTTC. Its translation: CARYRGGGPSEQYF.

This clonotype was counted only a few times. V gene TRBV6-1 combines with J gene TRBJ2-4; TRBD1 matches at 10 bases. The germline V gene has CDR1 MNHNS and CDR2 SASEGT. V was clipped by 6 bases and J by 5 bases; unmatched bases: 1. The CDR3 is 13 residues long. The CDR3 nucleotides are TGTGCCAGCAGAGGGACAGGGGAAAACATTCAGTACTTC. This codes for CASRGTGENIQYF.

This clonotype came up many times. The J gene is TRBJ2-3, the V gene TRBV7-2, with D tentatively TRBD2 (5 bases). The CDR3 is 14 amino acids. The germline V gene has CDR1 SGHTA and CDR2 FQGNSA. V shed 3 bases and J shed 1 base, with 8 bases lying between them. CDR3 amino acids: CASSLRVRTDTQYF. The DNA of the CDR3 is TGTGCCAGCAGCTTGAGGGTTCGCACAGATACGCAGTATTTT.

The rearrangement joins TRBV27 to TRBJ1-1, with D possibly matching TRBD1 (5 bases). Trimming removed 9 bases from V and 4 bases from J, with 21 bases in between. CDR1 is MNHEY, CDR2 SMNVEV, per germline (reference sequence). This CDR3 has 15 residues. The CDR3 here is CASRGWGGEGTEAFF. For the CDR3, the DNA is TGTGCCAGTAGGGGTTGGGGGGGAGAGGGCACTGAAGCTTTCTTT.

The chain links TRBV7-9 to TRBJ1-3, with D perhaps TRBD1 (6 bases). The CDR3 runs 17 residues. V lost 5 bases, J lost 0 bases, and 17 bases lay in between. CDR1 and CDR2 from the germline V gene are SEHNR and FQNEAQ (reference sequence). CDR3 sequence (DNA): TGTGCCAGCAGCCCAGACAGGTGGGGTCCCTCTGGAAACACCATATATTTT. It specifies CASSPDRWGPSGNTIYF.

This clonotype was picked up a small number of times. J is TRBJ2-5 and V is TRBV7-6, with a weak D call TRBD1 (5 bases). The germline V gene encodes CDR1 SGHVS and CDR2 FNYEAQ. The CDR3 has 15 amino acids. The V gene lost 4 bases and the J gene lost 1 base, with 13 bases spanning the gap. DNA for the CDR3: TGTGCCAGCAGCTCTACACAGGCCCTCCAAGAGACCCAGTACTTC. This encodes CASSSTQALQETQYF.

V is TRBV13 and J is TRBJ2-1; no clear D. The CDR3 extends over 13 amino acids. V was cut by 0 bases and J by 10 bases, with 10 bases left in between. Germline assignment: CDR1 PRHDT and CDR2 FYEKMQ (reference sequence). CDR3 nucleotides: TGTGCCAGCAGCTTAGGAAAACTGGGGGAGCAGTTCTTC. As protein: CASSLGKLGEQFF.

This clonotype was detected many times. The chain uses TRBV29-1 and TRBJ1-1, with unresolved D. V was pared by 0 bases and J by 6 bases, with 8 bases between. CDR3 size: 12 residues. Germline CDR1 SQVTM, CDR2 ANQGSEA. The chain's CDR3 is CSVEDRRAEAFF. CDR3 DNA: TGCAGCGTTGAAGATCGCCGAGCTGAAGCTTTCTTT.

CDR3 in amino acids: CASSLETGFEQYF. The DNA of the CDR3 is TGTGCCAGCAGCTTAGAGACAGGGTTCGAGCAGTACTTC. V usage is TRBV7-2 and J usage is TRBJ2-7; TRBD1 matches at 7 bases. Unmatched junction bases numbered 3, after V lost 1 base and J lost 6 bases. The CDR3 loop spans 13 amino acids. From germline, CDR1 is SGHTA and CDR2 FQGNSA.